This T cell receptor beta chain is drawn from a study of T cell responses to AZD1222 COVID-19 vaccine. Study results and limitations: Among spike-specific TCRs, nearly half reportedly target unmutated variant regions. Donors skewed white British and female; clonal diversity was possibly underestimated. Vaccine-associated CD4 TCRs spanned spike, dominant at 160-218 and 743-854.

The germline V and J ends were trimmed by 4 bases and 2 bases, with 11 bases remaining between them. Per germline, CDR1 GTSNPN and CDR2 SVGIG (reference sequence). This CDR3 is 13 amino acids long. Details on this clone: Its antigen remains unidentified.

Sequencing was performed with immunoSEQ multiplex PCR; in TCRdb, only in-frame clones are kept and a portion is missing. The sample lists 70,000 to 90,000 clones; 80% to 90% were seen once. The sequencing here drew on peripheral blood, taken 28 days after the second AZD1222 dose. The origin of this receptor is an adult who received the AZD1222 COVID-19 vaccine. V is TRBV30 and J is TRBJ1-2; D uncertain. The CDR3 sequence is CAWTGWFNYGYTF. The CDR3 region has the DNA TGTGCCTGGACAGGTTGGTTCAACTATGGCTACACCTTC.